This T cell receptor (beta chain) was retrieved from a study of T cell changes during pregnancy in multiple sclerosis. The germline V gene has CDR1 MNHNS and CDR2 SASEGT. Germline trimming cut 3 bases from V and 3 bases from J; bases unmatched to any gene: 8. This CDR3 contains 15 residues. Produced via immunoSEQ multiplex PCR; TCRdb's table is partial and in-frame only. Here the sample spans 40,000 to 50,000 clones, 93% being singletons. This clone was observed a handful of times. This chain connects TRBV6-1 to TRBJ2-7; 7 bases map to TRBD2. This sample comprised CD8+ T cells from peripheral blood mononuclear cells, obtained after pregnancy. The sequence was obtained from a female donor with multiple sclerosis, enrolled in a pregnancy study. The CDR3 coding sequence is TGTGCCAGCAGTGAGGACGGGGGGTCGGGCTACGAGCAGTACTTC. Its protein is CASSEDGGSGYEQYF.